This TCR beta chain was sequenced during a study of CD8 T cells in ankylosing spondylitis. Overall study findings and caveats: It was reported that disease-linked clones were significantly enriched in matched ankylosing spondylitis synovial fluid. Eight or nine highly homologous variants made up a TCR beta motif that seemed to typify ankylosing spondylitis blood. The disease-linked clones had a CD8+ phenotype and low blood frequencies.

The table lists this clonotype with a few counts. Its antigen is undetermined. The CDR3 has 17 amino acids. Germline CDR1 is WSHSY and CDR2 is SAAADI. With V trimmed by 10 bases and J by 0 bases, 13 bases remained unmatched. Quantitative 5'-RACE with molecular barcodes was used to make the TCR beta libraries. TCRdb re-called the 5' RACE reads through MiXCR, storing one row per CDR3 protein. The repertoire holds 650,000 to 800,000 distinct CDR3 sequences, with around a fifth as singletons. This receptor was identified in a male donor with ankylosing spondylitis. The sequenced material came from blood, either unsorted or a sorted T cell fraction (not recorded which). The chain recombines TRBV10-2 with TRBJ2-1; TRBD2 matches 9 bases. The CDR3 spells CATRGQRGVSSYNEQFF. The CDR3 DNA reads as TGCGCCACCAGAGGCCAGCGGGGGGTGAGCTCCTACAATGAGCAGTTCTTC.